This T cell receptor (beta chain) is from a study of shared clonotypes between healthy human individuals (TCRdb year 2020). About the full investigation: The cohort comprised two women and three men aged 18 to 49 years. Per donor, three plates each were used for CD4 naive and CD4 memory, two for CD8 naive, and one for CD8 memory. Blood TCR repertoires of roughly five healthy adults were deeply sequenced to estimate repertoire size and the extent of clonotype sharing between individuals. Different laboratories and diverse techniques were used to prepare libraries and sequence TCR repertoires, to increase sequencing depth and limit assay-specific biases. Between about 0.9 and 9 billion PBMCs per donor were obtained by leukapheresis. The research as a whole found: Based on pairwise subsampling, the degree of clonotype sharing among donors was expected to be affected by sequencing depth. Clonotypes shared by all four sorted-subset donors showed higher generation probabilities than non-shared clonotypes. Naive subsets generally had larger estimated clonotype richness than memory subsets. Only blood was sampled, and tissue TCR repertoires likely differ from those in blood. When a handful of donors were compared, the shared fraction of clonotypes was roughly 4.8% for naive CD4, about 4% for naive CD8, about 2.4% for memory CD4, and less than 0.5% for memory CD8. Because the study included a small number of donors, the genetic and exposure-history diversity represented was limited. Even with the large sequencing depth, rarefaction of the sorted-subset datasets indicated that sequencing was incomplete.

For the CD8 naive samples, CD45RO-negative cells were positively selected for CCR7, yielding a CD45RA+CCR7+ population from which TemRA cells were excluded. The donors were healthy, HIV-negative adults who had no recently reported acute infections or vaccinations. Every donor was a Caucasian adult residing in Nashville, Tennessee, USA. After blood collection by leukapheresis, PBMCs were isolated using Ficoll-Histopaque density gradient centrifugation and then cryopreserved in the vapor phase of liquid nitrogen. Analytical flow cytometry was used to check the purity and quantity of every magnetically sorted T cell population. Genomic DNA was isolated from every sorted fraction and measured by UV absorbance on a Nanodrop 2000c. From its cysteine to its phenylalanine, the CDR3 spans 14 amino acids. Only CDR3 DNA is held: 42 bases, read in frame from base 1. CDR1 SNHLY and CDR2 FYNNEI are derived from the germline V gene. V loses 3 bases, J loses 1 base, and the germline ends lie 7 bases apart.

Using the deep immunoSEQ assay, TCR CDR3 regions were amplified from genomic DNA by multiplex PCR. Extracted genomic DNA from each cell subset was spread evenly across all wells of several immunoSEQ 96-well plates, with each plate serving as a replicate. For sorted subsets, approximately 200 ng of genomic DNA, equivalent to some 30,000 T cell genomes, went into each replicate PCR. The purified libraries were quantified using a Qubit 3.0 fluorometer, sized with a Bioanalyzer 2100, and then quantified again using the KAPA Library Quantification kit. Every immunoSEQ 96-well plate was sequenced on a separate single-read 150-cycle Illumina NextSeq 550 flow cell. The authors' pipeline ran thus. The immunoSEQ output contained only junctional sequences without quality scores, so filtering could not match that applied to full-length reads. To assign V/J genes and CDR3, sequences were annotated against IMGT germline references using PyIR, a Python wrapper for IgBLAST v1.9. Reads were removed for weak V/J assignments (E-value above 1e-6), missing CDR3, stop codons, out-of-frame junctions, or ambiguous translated residues. A V3J clonotype was defined by an identical inferred V gene, J gene, and CDR3 amino acid sequence. To compute the percentage overlap between repertoires, the number of shared unique clonotypes was divided by the size of the smaller repertoire. Repertoire richness was assessed with RTK rarefaction, the Chao1 estimator, and Recon v2.1 estimates of unobserved clonotypes. Generation probabilities were computed with OLGA for all TCRbeta clonotypes obtained by the gDNA method from four donors. This immuneACCESS table, as held by TCRdb, lists in-frame sequences with V and J called but not all clones. Of the missing ones, under half trace to an unresolved V gene in checked studies; the others have no known cause. That table gives V, J and clone size, and the DNA gave D and trimming. The sample table shows around 600,000 clones, and 85% to 95% are seen once. Jointly, the top ten make up about 0.11% of the sample.

About this clone: The target of this receptor is not known. Base quality data are lacking; no much larger clone is found one base away.

Sequenced sample: naive CD8+ T cells sorted from blood. This specimen's cell subset or site label, per the study, means: CD45RA+CCR7+. This clonotype was sampled from a woman in her thirties in good health. The chain is encoded by TRBV2 joined to TRBJ2-1; too little of a D gene remains to name it. The CDR3 region has the sequence CASSESISYNEQFF. DNA sequence: TGTGCCAGCAGTGAGTCTATTTCCTACAATGAGCAGTTCTTC.